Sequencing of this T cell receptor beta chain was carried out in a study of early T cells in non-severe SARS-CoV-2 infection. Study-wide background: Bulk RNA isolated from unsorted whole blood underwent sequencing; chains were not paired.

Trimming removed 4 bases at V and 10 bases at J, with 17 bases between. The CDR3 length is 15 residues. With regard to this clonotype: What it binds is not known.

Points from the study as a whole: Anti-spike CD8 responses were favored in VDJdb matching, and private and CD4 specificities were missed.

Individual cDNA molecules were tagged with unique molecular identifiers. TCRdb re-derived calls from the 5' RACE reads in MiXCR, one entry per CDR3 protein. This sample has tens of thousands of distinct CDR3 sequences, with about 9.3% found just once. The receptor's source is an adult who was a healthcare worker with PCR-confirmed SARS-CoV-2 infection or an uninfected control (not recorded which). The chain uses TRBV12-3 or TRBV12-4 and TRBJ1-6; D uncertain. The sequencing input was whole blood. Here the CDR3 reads CASSSPASPNSPLHF. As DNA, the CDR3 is TGTGCCAGCAGTTCCCCGGCTTCCCCAAACTCACCCCTCCACTTT.